The clone carrying this T cell receptor beta chain came up once. Its antigen is not known. The data belong to a study of cytomegalovirus exposure and HLA in healthy donors. The length of the CDR3 is 13 residues. Germline CDR1 is SGHTA and CDR2 is FQGTGA. Trimming took off 4 bases at V and 5 bases at J, with 10 bases between the two ends. PCR primers comprised 60 Vbeta and 13 Jbeta primers. Assay: immunoSEQ multiplex PCR; the TCRdb copy retains only in-frame clones and omits some. The table has 150,000 or so clones, approximately 80% seen once. Study-level results: Usually a TCR sequence was rare, but some public TCRs were found in many donors.

The specimen was PBMCs. This clonotype was sampled from a female donor in good health and CMV-seronegative. The chain has TRBV7-3 and TRBJ2-3, with D possibly TRBD2 on 5 matching bases. CDR3 region: CASSWLAGDTQYF. In nucleotides, the CDR3 is TGTGCCAGCAGCTGGCTAGCAGGAGATACGCAGTATTTT.